Included here is one TCR beta chain sequence, with context. Its target is not known. This sample is part of a study of T cell responses to AZD1222 COVID-19 vaccine. The germline gives CDR1 LNHDA, CDR2 SQIVND (reference sequence). The V and J ends lost 3 bases and 7 bases respectively, with 16 bases between them. The CDR3 has 14 amino acids. Generated by immunoSEQ multiplex PCR, the TCRdb table keeps only in-frame clones and is missing some. The sample contains approximately 99,000 clones, 91% of which appear only once. Study-wide results and caveats: Only a handful of AZD1222 recipients, more than 5 in all, had baseline seropositivity.

This specimen consisted of peripheral blood, obtained 28 days after the second AZD1222 dose. The sequence came from an adult who received the AZD1222 COVID-19 vaccine. This chain joins TRBV19 and TRBJ2-7; D may be TRBD1 or TRBD2 (5 bases each). CDR3 in DNA: TGTGCCAGTAGTATCGGTTACTTGAGGGGTGAGCAGTACTTC. This encodes CASSIGYLRGEQYF. Complete variable domain (other parts from reference TRBV19 and TRBJ2-7): DGGITQSPKYLFRKEGQNVTLSCEQNLNHDAMYWYRQDPGQGLRLIYYSQIVNDFQKGDIAEGYSVSREKKESFPLTVTSAQKNPTAFYLCASSIGYLRGEQYFGPGTRLTVT.